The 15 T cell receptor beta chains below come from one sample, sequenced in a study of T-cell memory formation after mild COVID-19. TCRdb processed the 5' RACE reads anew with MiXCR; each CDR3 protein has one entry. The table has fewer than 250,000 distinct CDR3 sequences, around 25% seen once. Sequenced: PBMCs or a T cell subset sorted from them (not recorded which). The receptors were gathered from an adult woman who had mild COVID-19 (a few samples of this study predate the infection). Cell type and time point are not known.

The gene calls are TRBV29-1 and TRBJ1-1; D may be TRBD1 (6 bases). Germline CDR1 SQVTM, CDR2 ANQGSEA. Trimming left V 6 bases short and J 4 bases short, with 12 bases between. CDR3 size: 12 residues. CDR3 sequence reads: CSVQTGPTEAFF. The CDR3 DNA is TGCAGCGTACAAACAGGGCCCACTGAAGCTTTCTTT.

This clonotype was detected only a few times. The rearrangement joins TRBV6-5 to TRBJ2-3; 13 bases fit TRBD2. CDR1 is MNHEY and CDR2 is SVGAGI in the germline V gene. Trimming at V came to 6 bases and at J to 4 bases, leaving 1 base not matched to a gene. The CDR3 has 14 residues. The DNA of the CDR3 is TGTGCCAGCAGGGGACTAGCGGGATCAGATACGCAGTATTTT. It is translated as CASRGLAGSDTQYF.

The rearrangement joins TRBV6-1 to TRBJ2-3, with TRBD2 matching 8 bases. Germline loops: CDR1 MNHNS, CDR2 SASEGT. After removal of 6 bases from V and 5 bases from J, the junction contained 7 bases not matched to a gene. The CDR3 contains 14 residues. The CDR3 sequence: CASSETGGLDTQYF. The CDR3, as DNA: TGTGCCAGCAGCGAAACGGGGGGGCTAGATACGCAGTATTTT.

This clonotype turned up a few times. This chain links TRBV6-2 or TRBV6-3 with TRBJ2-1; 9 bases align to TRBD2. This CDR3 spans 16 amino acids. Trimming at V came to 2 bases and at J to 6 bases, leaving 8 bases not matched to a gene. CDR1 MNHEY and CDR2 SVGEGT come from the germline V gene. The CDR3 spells CASSYGGLAGSNEQFF. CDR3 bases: TGTGCCAGCAGTTACGGGGGGCTAGCGGGAAGCAATGAGCAGTTCTTC.

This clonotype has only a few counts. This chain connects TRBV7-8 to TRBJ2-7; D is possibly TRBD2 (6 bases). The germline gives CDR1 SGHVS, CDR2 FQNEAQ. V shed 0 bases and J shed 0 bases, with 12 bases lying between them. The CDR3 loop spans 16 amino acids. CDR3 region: CASSLAAAGLSYEQYF. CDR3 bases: TGTGCCAGCAGCTTAGCAGCGGCGGGGCTCTCCTACGAGCAGTACTTC.

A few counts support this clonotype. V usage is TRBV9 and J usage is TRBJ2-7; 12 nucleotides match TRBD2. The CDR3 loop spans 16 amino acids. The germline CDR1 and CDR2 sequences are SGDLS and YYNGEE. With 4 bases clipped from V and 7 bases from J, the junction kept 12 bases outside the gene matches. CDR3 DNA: TGTGCCAGCAGCCCTCAACTAGCGGGAGGATTAGGGGAGCAGTACTTC. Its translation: CASSPQLAGGLGEQYF.

CDR3: CASRPPGGSSYEQYF. In DNA, the CDR3 is TGTGCCAGCAGGCCGCCGGGAGGGAGCTCCTACGAGCAGTACTTC. The chain recombines TRBV6-2 or TRBV6-3 with TRBJ2-7; 8 nucleotides agree with TRBD2. J lost 0 bases, V lost 6 bases, and 7 bases had no gene match. This CDR3 has 15 amino acids. CDR1 and CDR2 from the germline V gene are MNHEY and SVGEGT.

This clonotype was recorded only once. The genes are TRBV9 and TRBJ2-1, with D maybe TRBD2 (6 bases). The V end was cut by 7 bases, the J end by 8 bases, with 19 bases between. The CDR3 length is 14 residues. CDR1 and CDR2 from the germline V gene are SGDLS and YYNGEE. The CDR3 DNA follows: TGTGCCAGCTCGGCCGGGAGTATGTCTTATGAGCAGTTCTTC. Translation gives CASSAGSMSYEQFF.

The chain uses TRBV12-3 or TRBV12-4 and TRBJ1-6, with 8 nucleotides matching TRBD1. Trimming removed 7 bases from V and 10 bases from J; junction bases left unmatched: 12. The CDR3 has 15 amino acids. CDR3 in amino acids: CASTRGGQGSSPLHF. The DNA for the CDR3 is TGTGCCAGCACTCGCGGCGGACAGGGCAGCTCACCCCTCCACTTT.

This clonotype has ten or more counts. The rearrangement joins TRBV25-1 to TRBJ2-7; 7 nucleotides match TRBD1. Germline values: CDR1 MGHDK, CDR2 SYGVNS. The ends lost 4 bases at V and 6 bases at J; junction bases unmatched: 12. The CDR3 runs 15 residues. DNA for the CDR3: TGTGCCAGCAGTGTCCTGTCAGACAGGGCATCCGAGCAGTACTTC. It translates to CASSVLSDRASEQYF.

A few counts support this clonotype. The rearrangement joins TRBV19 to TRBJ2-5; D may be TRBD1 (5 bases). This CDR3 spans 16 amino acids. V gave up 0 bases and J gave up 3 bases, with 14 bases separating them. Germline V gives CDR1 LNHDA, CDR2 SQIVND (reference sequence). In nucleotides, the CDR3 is TGTGCCAGTAGTATAGATCTATACGGCAGGGAAGAGACCCAGTACTTC. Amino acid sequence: CASSIDLYGREETQYF.

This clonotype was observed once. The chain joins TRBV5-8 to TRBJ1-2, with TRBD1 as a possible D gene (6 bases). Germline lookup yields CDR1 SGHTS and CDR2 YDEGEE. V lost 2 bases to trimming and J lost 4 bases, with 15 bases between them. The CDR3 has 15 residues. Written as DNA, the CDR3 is TGTGCCAGCAGCTTACTCGGGGGGGGCAGCTATGGCTACACCTTC. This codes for CASSLLGGGSYGYTF.

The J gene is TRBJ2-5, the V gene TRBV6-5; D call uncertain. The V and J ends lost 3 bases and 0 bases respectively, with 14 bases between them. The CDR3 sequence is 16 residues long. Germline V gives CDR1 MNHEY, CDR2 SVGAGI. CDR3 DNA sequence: TGTGCCAGCAGTTATGGTCGCCACCTGTACCAAGAGACCCAGTACTTC. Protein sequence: CASSYGRHLYQETQYF.

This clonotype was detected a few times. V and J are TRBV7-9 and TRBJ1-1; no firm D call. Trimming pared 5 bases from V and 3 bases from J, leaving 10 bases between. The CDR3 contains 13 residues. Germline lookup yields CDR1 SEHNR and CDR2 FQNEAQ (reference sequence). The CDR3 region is CASSAPMDTEAFF. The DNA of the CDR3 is TGTGCCAGCAGCGCACCCATGGACACTGAAGCTTTCTTT.

The CDR3 region is CASSPTTGARSYEQYF. In nucleotides, the CDR3 is TGTGCCAGCAGCCCTACCACAGGGGCGCGGTCCTACGAGCAGTACTTC. This rearrangement joins TRBV7-9 to TRBJ2-7, with 7 bases fitting TRBD1. The V gene end was trimmed by 5 bases and the J gene end by 1 base; junction bases not matched to a gene: 11. This CDR3 region has 16 residues. Germline CDR1 is SEHNR and CDR2 is FQNEAQ (reference sequence).